Listed below are T cell receptor beta chains from one sample, sequenced in a study of blood T cells in healthy people across ages. In TCRdb, the 5' RACE reads were re-called with MiXCR into one record per CDR3 protein. The sample has a few hundred thousand distinct CDR3 sequences, around 27% seen once. The same sample was also studied in work on T cells of mothers and their children.

Sequences were obtained from blood. Every receptor here comes from a boy younger than 10 in good health. Each CDR3 is given with its conserved first and last residue. The D gene is left open where the match is weak. Clone size is shown for a subset of rows, as once, few, many or a class of expanded clone.

D | J | size | V | DNA | CDR3
- | TRBJ2-5 | - | TRBV20-1 | TGCAGTGCTAGAGATTGGGCCGGACCTCCAGAGACCCAGTACTTC | CSARDWAGPPETQYF
- | TRBJ2-4 | - | TRBV21-1 | TGTGCCAGCAGCAAAGCGCTTTACTGCGGAGGGTTGACCACGACAGCCAAAAACATTCAGTACTTC | CASSKALYCGGLTTTAKNIQYF
- | TRBJ2-6 | medium-sized | TRBV18 | TGTGCCAGCTCCCCTACAGGTGATGGTTCTGGGGCCAACGTCCTGACTTTC | CASSPTGDGSGANVLTF
- | TRBJ2-1 | - | TRBV10-3 | TGTGCCATCAGGGGGGGTTGGAACTCTCGCAATGAGCAGTTCTTC | CAIRGGWNSRNEQFF
TRBD1 | TRBJ1-2 | few | TRBV18 | TGTGCCAGCTCACGGATGGGACAGGCTAACTATGGCTACACCTTC | CASSRMGQANYGYTF
TRBD1 | TRBJ1-6 | once | TRBV20-1 | TGCAGTGCGGTCTCGGACAGGGGAAATTCACCCCTCCACTTT | CSAVSDRGNSPLHF
- | TRBJ2-3 | - | TRBV29-1 | TGCAGCGTTGAACGAGCAGACCCTAGCACAGATACGCAGTATTTT | CSVERADPSTDTQYF
- | TRBJ2-3 | - | TRBV13 | TGTGCCAGCAGCCTAGAAGGATGGGGGGCCACCACAGATACGCAGTATTTT | CASSLEGWGATTDTQYF
- | TRBJ2-5 | many | TRBV5-1 | TGCGCCAGCAGCTTGGACCAACAAGAGACCCAGTACTTC | CASSLDQQETQYF
- | TRBJ2-4 | - | TRBV3-1 | TGTGCCAGCAGCCAAGTACGGGGGAACATTCAGTACTTC | CASSQVRGNIQYF
TRBD2 | TRBJ2-7 | - | TRBV12-3/TRBV12-4 | TGTGCCAGCTCCACAAGCGCTAGCGGGACCTACGAGCAGTACTTC | CASSTSASGTYEQYF
TRBD2 | TRBJ2-2 | few | TRBV2 | TGTGCCAGCGATCTGGGACTAGGGAACACCGGGGAGCTGTTTTTT | CASDLGLGNTGELFF
- | TRBJ1-6 | few | TRBV3-1 | TGTGCCAGCAGCCGAGAACATAATTCACCCCTCCACTTT | CASSREHNSPLHF
- | TRBJ2-1 | few | TRBV7-9 | TGTGCCAGCAGCTTAGTGTACGGCGGGATAGGGTACAATGAGCAGTTCTTC | CASSLVYGGIGYNEQFF
- | TRBJ2-7 | - | TRBV29-1 | TGCAGCGTTGCGCGGGACATAACTTCGGAGCAGTACTTC | CSVARDITSEQYF
TRBD1 | TRBJ2-1 | - | TRBV7-9 | TGTGCCAGCAGCGGCTGGACAGGGGGCACAAGAGCGGGAGGATGGCAGCAGTTCTTC | CASSGWTGGTRAGGWQQFF
- | TRBJ2-7 | - | TRBV20-1 | TGCAGTGCTAGAGAAGGACTCCTAGGCTCCTACGAGCAGTACTTC | CSAREGLLGSYEQYF
- | TRBJ1-3 | few | TRBV5-1 | TGCGCCAGCACCGGGACACCAGGAAACACCATATATTTT | CASTGTPGNTIYF
TRBD1 | TRBJ1-1 | few | TRBV29-1 | TGCAGCGTTATTTCGGACAGGGACTTCACTGAAGCTTTCTTT | CSVISDRDFTEAFF
- | TRBJ1-2 | - | TRBV12-3/TRBV12-4 | TGTGCCAGCAGTTTAGACAGGACACGGAGGGGCTACACCTTC | CASSLDRTRRGYTF
- | TRBJ2-3 | - | TRBV4-1 | TGCGCCGGCAGCCAGCCCGGACGCGTTCCGCAGTATTTT | CAGSQPGRVPQYF
- | TRBJ1-2 | - | TRBV14 | TGTACCAGCAGCCAAGGAACGAGCGGAGCTGGCTACACCTTC | CTSSQGTSGAGYTF
TRBD2 | TRBJ2-1 | - | TRBV20-1 | TGCAGTGCTAGAGCGGGACTAGCGGGGCCCAGCTCCTACAATGAGCAGTTCTTC | CSARAGLAGPSSYNEQFF
- | TRBJ2-1 | - | TRBV11-2 | TGTGCCAGCAGCCCTACAACCCTTTATCGGAACAATGAGCAGTTCTTC | CASSPTTLYRNNEQFF
TRBD2 | TRBJ2-3 | - | TRBV7-2 | TGTGCCAGCCAGAGTAGCGGGAGTGGTACGCAGTATTTT | CASQSSGSGTQYF
- | TRBJ2-5 | - | TRBV4-2 | TGTGCCAGCAGCCAAGAACGGGCGGGGCAAGAGACCCAGTACTTC | CASSQERAGQETQYF
TRBD1 | TRBJ2-5 | few | TRBV2 | TGTGCCAGCAACTGGGAGACAGGGGGTAGGGAGACCCAGTACTTC | CASNWETGGRETQYF
- | TRBJ2-2 | few | TRBV5-4 | TGTGCCAGCAGCAAAACTTACACAGGATTAGGGACCGGGGAGCTGTTTTTT | CASSKTYTGLGTGELFF
- | TRBJ1-2 | - | TRBV10-3 | TGTGCCTCCTCTGGGGGAGAAGGCTACACCTTC | CASSGGEGYTF
TRBD1 | TRBJ2-5 | - | TRBV6-1 | TGTGCCAGCAGACTAGACAGGGTCGACAACAGGAGGGAGACCCAGTACTTC | CASRLDRVDNRRETQYF
TRBD2 | TRBJ2-5 | few | TRBV5-1 | TGCGCCAGCAGCTCGACTAGCGGGCGGCAAGAGACCCAGTACTTC | CASSSTSGRQETQYF
- | TRBJ2-2 | few | TRBV9 | TGCGCCAGCAGCGTAGAAGTCACCGGGGAGCTGTTTTTT | CASSVEVTGELFF
TRBD2 | TRBJ2-5 | few | TRBV7-9 | TGTGCCAGCAGCTTAGCGGCAGGTAGCGGGAAAGAACAAGAGACCCAGTACTTC | CASSLAAGSGKEQETQYF
- | TRBJ2-5 | few | TRBV5-1 | TGCGCCAGCAGCTTGTCGGGAGAACAAGAGACCCAGTACTTC | CASSLSGEQETQYF
- | TRBJ1-4 | - | TRBV20-1 | TGCAGTGCTAGAGATTCTCGGGAAGTCGATGAAAAACTGTTTTTT | CSARDSREVDEKLFF
- | TRBJ2-2 | - | TRBV6-1 | TGTGCCAGCAGTGAAGGCGGGCAGGGCCTCACCTTCACCGGGGAGCTGTTTTTT | CASSEGGQGLTFTGELFF
- | TRBJ2-5 | once | TRBV2 | TGTGCCAGCAGTTTAGACGGACCGTTGTTCCAAGAGACCCAGTACTTC | CASSLDGPLFQETQYF
- | TRBJ2-6 | many | TRBV20-1 | TGCAGTGCTAGGGGACCCCCGGCCTCTGGGGCCAACGTCCTGACTTTC | CSARGPPASGANVLTF
- | TRBJ2-7 | - | TRBV12-3/TRBV12-4 | TGTGCCAGCAGTTTAGACAGGGGGGGATACGAGCAGTACTTC | CASSLDRGGYEQYF
TRBD2 | TRBJ2-3 | few | TRBV3-1 | TGTGCCAGCGGGGGGAGCGGGAGATTAGATACGCAGTATTTT | CASGGSGRLDTQYF
- | TRBJ1-6 | few | TRBV12-3/TRBV12-4 | TGTGCCAGCAGCCGACTAAGGGGGGCTCTTAATTCACCCCTCCACTTT | CASSRLRGALNSPLHF
- | TRBJ1-1 | - | TRBV6-6 | TGTGCCACCGTCCTGACCACTGAAGCTTTCTTT | CATVLTTEAFF
TRBD1 | TRBJ2-1 | - | TRBV7-3 | TGTGCCAGCAGCTCAGCCGGGACAGGACCTTACAATGAGCAGTTCTTC | CASSSAGTGPYNEQFF
TRBD1 | TRBJ2-3 | - | TRBV23-1 | TGCGCCAGCAGCCAAACCGGGACAGATATTTTTCCTAGCACAGATACGCAGTATTTT | CASSQTGTDIFPSTDTQYF
- | TRBJ1-5 | few | TRBV21-1 | TGTGCCAGCAGCCCACGGCTGGGGGGCCCTAGCAATCAGCCCCAGCATTTT | CASSPRLGGPSNQPQHF
- | TRBJ1-2 | - | TRBV6-1 | TGTGCCAGCAGTGAAAGAGACAACTATGGCTACACCTTC | CASSERDNYGYTF
- | TRBJ1-2 | - | TRBV2 | TGTGCCAGCAGTGAATGGGGGAACTATGGCTACACCTTC | CASSEWGNYGYTF
TRBD1 | TRBJ2-7 | - | TRBV27 | TGTGCCAGCAGCAAAGACAGGGGACACCCCTACGAGCAGTACTTC | CASSKDRGHPYEQYF
- | TRBJ1-2 | - | TRBV25-1 | TGTGCCAGCAGTAGTCTCGAAAACTATGGCTACACCTTC | CASSSLENYGYTF
- | TRBJ2-5 | few | TRBV6-5 | TGTGCCAGTCGGGACCTCCAAGAGACCCAGTACTTC | CASRDLQETQYF
- | TRBJ1-2 | - | TRBV29-1 | TGCAGCGTTAGCGGGGGTGACTATGGCTACACCTTC | CSVSGGDYGYTF
- | TRBJ1-2 | few | TRBV29-1 | TGCAGCGTTGATGCAGGGACCGAGGGCTATGGCTACACCTTC | CSVDAGTEGYGYTF
TRBD1 | TRBJ2-1 | - | TRBV11-1 | TGTGCCAGCAGCTACGACAGGGGGCTCAACAATGAGCAGTTCTTC | CASSYDRGLNNEQFF
- | TRBJ2-5 | - | TRBV7-6 | TGTGCCAGCGCAAACAGAGCCTTGGAGACCCAGTACTTC | CASANRALETQYF
- | TRBJ2-7 | few | TRBV7-9 | TGTGCCGGCAGCTCCGTTATTTACGAGCAGTACTTC | CAGSSVIYEQYF
- | TRBJ1-2 | - | TRBV6-5 | TGTGCCAGCAGTAGCGGACAGAACTATGGCTACACCTTC | CASSSGQNYGYTF
- | TRBJ1-2 | few | TRBV20-1 | TGCAGTGCTACGTCGGCAGATCGTAACTATGGCTACACCTTC | CSATSADRNYGYTF